Described below is a single T cell receptor (beta chain) sequence and its context. These data belong to a study of blood T cell repertoires in COVID-19. In the study overall: The study drew acute and convalescent COVID-19 samples from the United States, Italy and Spain. The analysed material was cDNA or gDNA that came from T cells, B-cell-depleted T cells, or PBMCs.

The repertoire was sequenced with immunoSEQ multiplex PCR; TCRdb's copy has only in-frame clones and lacks some. This sample yields some 270,000 clones, of which roughly 84% are seen a single time; roughly 14% belongs to the top ten. V lost 2 bases to trimming and J lost 0 bases, with 5 bases between them. Per the germline V gene, CDR1 is SGHRS and CDR2 is YFSETQ. This CDR3 has 13 amino acids. The source is a person aged 70 to 85 with COVID-19, enrolled during active disease. The V call is TRBV5-1, the J call TRBJ1-1, with no clear D. The sequencing sample was made of peripheral blood. CDR3 nucleotides: TGCGCCAGCAGCTTTAACTTGAACACTGAAGCTTTCTTT. This encodes CASSFNLNTEAFF. The full variable domain, in which reference TRBV5-1 and TRBJ1-1 provide the parts outside the CDR3, is KAGVTQTPRYLIKTRGQQVTLSCSPISGHRSVSWYQQTPGQGLQFLFEYFSETQRNKGNFPGRFSGRQFSNSRSEMNVSTLELGDSALYLCASSFNLNTEAFFGQGTRLTVV.